This section outlines one T cell receptor (beta chain) sequence together with its context. This sample is drawn from a study of blood T cell repertoires in COVID-19. At the level of the study: Acute and convalescent COVID-19 samples came from the United States, Italy and Spain. PBMCs, B-cell-depleted T cells, or T cells provided the cDNA or gDNA that made up the material.

Patients at the Seattle site were enrolled during active infection and followed longitudinally. Source study methods: Estimates of nucleated cell counts were drawn from the amplification of reference gene primers. Profiling relied on immunoSEQ multiplex PCR, and the TCRdb table lists in-frame clones only, not all of them. V and J calls and clone size are those listed in that table; D and trimming were worked out from the DNA. The sample holds over 250,000 clones, just under 90% seen once. The sequence came from a woman in her forties or fifties with COVID-19, enrolled during active disease. Input material: peripheral blood.

The CDR3, as DNA: TGTGCCAGCAGTGAAGCGCCCAGGGGCTACAATGAGCAGTTCTTC. Translation: CASSEAPRGYNEQFF. V usage is TRBV2 and J usage is TRBJ2-1; possibly TRBD1 for D (6 bases). This CDR3 contains 15 residues. The V end lost 0 bases, the J end lost 3 bases, and 9 bases lay between the germline ends. Germline V gene sequence: CDR1 SNHLY, CDR2 FYNNEI.